These 28 T cell receptor beta chains came from one sample sequenced in a study of cytomegalovirus exposure and HLA in healthy donors. PCR used 60 Vbeta primers and 13 Jbeta primers. The assay was immunoSEQ multiplex PCR, and TCRdb's table has in-frame clones only and misses some. The data show some 110,000 clones, 65% to 80% seen once. Sequenced input: PBMCs. The receptor source for this set is a man aged 30-40 years in good health and CMV-seropositive.

The chain employs TRBV30 and TRBJ1-5; no firm D call. Between the trimmed V and J ends, which lost 4 bases and 6 bases, there was a span of 10 bases. Germline-derived CDR1 and CDR2 are GTSNPN and SVGIG (reference sequence). This CDR3 region has 12 residues. The CDR3 DNA reads TGTGCCTGGAACTGGGAGTCTCAGCCCCAGCATTTT. Amino acids: CAWNWESQPQHF.

This chain connects TRBV10-3 to TRBJ2-2; D ambiguous. The germline V and J ends were trimmed by 3 bases and 0 bases, with 5 bases remaining between them. The germline V gene encodes CDR1 ENHRY and CDR2 SYGVKD. The CDR3 has 14 residues. This chain's CDR3 is CAISEQTNTGELFF. CDR3 coding DNA: TGTGCCATCAGTGAACAGACGAACACCGGGGAGCTGTTTTTT.

The chain combines TRBV11-2 with TRBJ2-1, with D unresolved. CDR1 is SGHAT, CDR2 FQNNGV, per germline. The V end was cut by 1 base, the J end by 9 bases, with 10 bases between. The CDR3 spans 13 residues. This CDR3 reads CASSLGYYSEQFF. CDR3 nucleotide sequence: TGTGCCAGCAGCTTAGGATACTATAGTGAGCAGTTCTTC.

This clone was counted ten times or more. The chain combines TRBV7-9 with TRBJ1-1; D is unclear. The CDR3 covers 11 residues. Germline CDR1 and CDR2: SEHNR and FQNEAQ (reference sequence). V was clipped by 5 bases and J by 5 bases, with 6 bases between them. The CDR3 DNA sequence: TGTGCCAGCAGCGTCCTTACTGAAGCTTTCTTT. Its translation is CASSVLTEAFF.

J is TRBJ2-7 and V is TRBV29-1; a weak D match, TRBD2 (7 bases). V lost 4 bases and J lost 3, with 16 bases in between. This CDR3 comprises 14 residues. The germline gives CDR1 SQVTM, CDR2 ANQGSEA. This CDR3 is CSVGLGGALYEQYF. The CDR3, as DNA: TGCAGCGTTGGGTTAGGGGGGGCCCTCTACGAGCAGTACTTC.

The chain carries TRBV7-2 and TRBJ2-2, with 7 bases fitting TRBD1. The CDR3 length is 15 residues. The J segment lost 5 bases and the V segment lost 0 bases, leaving 3 bases of the junction unmatched. The germline gives CDR1 SGHTA, CDR2 FQGNSA. The CDR3 here is CASSLAGGETGELFF. The CDR3 DNA is TGTGCCAGCAGCTTAGCAGGGGGCGAAACCGGGGAGCTGTTTTTT. The entire variable domain, with the rest obtained from reference TRBV7-2 and TRBJ2-2, is as follows: GAGVSQSPSNKVTEKGKDVELRCDPISGHTALYWYRQSLGQGLEFLIYFQGNSAPDKSGLPSDRFSAERTGGSVSTLTIQRTQQEDSAVYLCASSLAGGETGELFFGEGSRLTVL.

The gene calls are TRBV6-1 and TRBJ2-4, with D tentatively TRBD2 (6 bases). V dropped 10 bases and J dropped 2 bases, with 15 bases sitting between them. The CDR3 totals 14 residues. CDR1 and CDR2 (germline): MNHNS, SASEGT. In DNA, the CDR3 is TGTGCCACTCGGGGGATGGGAACCAAAAACATTCAGTACTTC. Translation gives CATRGMGTKNIQYF.

The chain employs TRBV7-9 and TRBJ2-7, with D tentatively TRBD2 (5 bases). Trimming removed 4 bases from V and 6 bases from J, with 19 bases in between. CDR1 is SEHNR, CDR2 FQNEAQ, per germline (reference sequence). The length of the CDR3 is 15 residues. DNA for the CDR3: TGTGCCAGCAGCTCCGCGAACACGGGGATCCTCGAGCAGTACTTC. This sequence encodes CASSSANTGILEQYF.

This clone came up once. The chain couples TRBV18 to TRBJ2-7, with TRBD2 as a possible D gene (7 bases). Germline CDR1 is KGHSH and CDR2 is LQKENI. The CDR3 is 18 amino acids. V was shortened by 0 bases and J by 0 bases, with 18 bases between the two germline ends. In DNA form, the CDR3 reads TGTGCCAGCTCACCACCGGTGGGCGGGGGCTACAGCTCCTACGAGCAGTACTTC. It translates to CASSPPVGGGYSSYEQYF.

The V call is TRBV4-3, the J call TRBJ2-1, with D possibly being TRBD1 (6 bases). CDR1 and CDR2 (germline): LGHNA, YSLEER. Trimming left V 3 bases short and J 3 bases short, with 12 bases between. This CDR3 has 15 residues. CDR3 amino acids: CASSQTGPVYNEQFF. The CDR3 DNA sequence: TGCGCCAGCAGCCAGACAGGACCCGTCTACAATGAGCAGTTCTTC.

The chain combines TRBV18 with TRBJ1-5; the D gene is possibly TRBD1 (5 bases). V dropped 3 bases and J dropped 7 bases, with 13 bases sitting between them. Germline V CDR1 and CDR2: KGHSH, LQKENI. The CDR3 consists of 14 residues. DNA of the CDR3: TGTGCCAGCTCACCCGAAGCCCGGGGGCAGCCCCAGCATTTT. Its protein product is CASSPEARGQPQHF. Full variable domain (outside the CDR3, taken from reference TRBV18 and TRBJ1-5): NAGVMQNPRHLVRRRGQEARLRCSPMKGHSHVYWYRQLPEEGLKFMVYLQKENIIDESGMPKERFSAEFPKEGPSILRIQQVVRGDSAAYFCASSPEARGQPQHFGDGTRLSIL.

The chain recombines TRBV19 with TRBJ2-4; D uncertain. Germline CDR1 and CDR2: LNHDA and SQIVND (reference sequence). The CDR3 totals 18 residues. V lost 0 bases, J lost 2 bases, and 17 bases lay in between. CDR3 sequence: CASSIDLGSFFPKNIQYF. CDR3 nucleotide sequence: TGTGCCAGTAGTATAGATCTGGGCAGTTTCTTTCCCAAAAACATTCAGTACTTC.

CDR3 sequence: CASSLVFGTGSRGYTF. The CDR3 DNA is TGTGCCAGCAGCTTAGTATTCGGGACAGGGAGTCGGGGCTACACCTTC. The V call is TRBV7-2, the J call TRBJ1-2; 9 nucleotides match TRBD1. Per germline, CDR1 SGHTA and CDR2 FQGNSA. V gave up 1 base and J gave up 8 bases; unmatched junction bases: 11. The CDR3 has 16 residues.

The chain couples TRBV6-5 to TRBJ1-2; 7 bases line up with TRBD1. Trimming cost V 6 bases and J 7 bases; bases outside gene matches: 11. The CDR3 extends over 14 amino acids. The germline gives CDR1 MNHEY, CDR2 SVGAGI. The CDR3 spells CASSAGDSFVGYTF. The CDR3 nucleotides read TGTGCCAGCAGCGCCGGGGACAGCTTCGTTGGCTACACCTTC.

The genes are TRBV15 and TRBJ2-3; D might be TRBD1 (5 bases). Germline V CDR1 and CDR2: LNHNV, YYDKDF (reference sequence). The CDR3 totals 15 residues. Trimming stripped 0 bases from V and 5 bases from J, with 12 bases between. CDR3 sequence reads: CATSRDQAGQDTQYF. The CDR3 DNA is TGTGCCACCAGCAGAGATCAGGCAGGGCAAGATACGCAGTATTTT.

The chain has TRBV6-5 and TRBJ2-3, with TRBD1 as a possible D gene (6 bases). Looked up from germline, CDR1 is MNHEY and CDR2 is SVGAGI. Trimming stripped 5 bases from V and 4 bases from J, with 13 bases between. The CDR3 covers 14 residues. This CDR3 reads CASSGGRVADTQYF. The CDR3 DNA sequence: TGTGCCAGCAGTGGGGGCAGGGTGGCAGATACGCAGTATTTT.

This chain connects TRBV11-3 to TRBJ2-2; 9 bases are shared with TRBD1. The CDR3 has 15 amino acids. Germline CDR1 and CDR2: SGHNT and YENEEA. The V and J ends lost 4 bases and 3 bases, in that order; junction bases with no gene match: 3. The CDR3 DNA reads TGTGCCAGCAGCTGGGGACAGGGACACACCGGGGAGCTGTTTTTT. Residues: CASSWGQGHTGELFF.

The chain links TRBV5-4 to TRBJ1-4, with 7 bases identical to TRBD1. The V and J ends lost 4 bases and 6 bases, in that order; junction bases with no gene match: 3. There are 13 residues in the CDR3. The germline CDR1 and CDR2 sequences are SGHNT and YYREEE (reference sequence). CDR3 bases: TGTGCCAGCAGCATCGACAGGGATGAAAAACTGTTTTTT. Translating gives CASSIDRDEKLFF.

The chain carries TRBV9 and TRBJ1-3; 7 nucleotides align to TRBD1. The CDR3 is 15 amino acids. Germline CDR1 reads SGDLS; CDR2 reads YYNGEE. J was trimmed by 0 bases and V by 4 bases; bases with no gene match: 4. CDR3 residues: CASSWDSDSGNTIYF. DNA for the CDR3: TGTGCCAGCAGCTGGGACAGTGACTCTGGAAACACCATATATTTT.

The V call is TRBV19, the J call TRBJ2-7; 7 nucleotides match TRBD1. Germline V gene sequence: CDR1 LNHDA, CDR2 SQIVND (reference sequence). This CDR3 is built from 14 residues. The junction had 4 bases not matched to a gene; V was cut back by 5 bases and J by 0 bases. CDR3 region: CASSQTGSSYEQYF. CDR3 sequence (DNA): TGTGCCAGTAGTCAGACAGGGAGCTCCTACGAGCAGTACTTC. Drawing the rest from reference TRBV19 and TRBJ2-7, the complete variable domain is DGGITQSPKYLFRKEGQNVTLSCEQNLNHDAMYWYRQDPGQGLRLIYYSQIVNDFQKGDIAEGYSVSREKKESFPLTVTSAQKNPTAFYLCASSQTGSSYEQYFGPGTRLTVT.

The CDR3: CASSGDRDSGNTIYF. CDR3 DNA: TGTGCCAGCAGTGGGGACAGGGACTCTGGAAACACCATATATTTT. V is TRBV25-1 and J is TRBJ1-3; the match to TRBD1 covers 9 bases. The J segment lost 0 bases and the V segment lost 4 bases, leaving 1 base of the junction unmatched. Germline assignment: CDR1 MGHDK and CDR2 SYGVNS. The CDR3 covers 15 residues.

This chain links TRBV27 with TRBJ2-7, with TRBD1 matching 9 bases. The CDR3 sequence is 15 residues long. CDR1 and CDR2 from the germline V gene are MNHEY and SMNVEV (reference sequence). The J segment lost 5 bases and the V segment lost 5 bases, leaving 10 bases of the junction unmatched. CDR3 nucleotide sequence: TGTGCCAGCAGTACCTACCGGGACAGGGCACACGAGCAGTACTTC. Translating gives CASSTYRDRAHEQYF.

This clone showed up just once. The chain recombines TRBV7-2 with TRBJ2-5, with TRBD2 as a possible D gene (5 bases). The CDR3 covers 16 residues. V was trimmed by 3 bases and J by 0 bases, leaving 14 bases between them. Germline V CDR1 and CDR2: SGHTA, FQGNSA. CDR3 DNA sequence: TGTGCCAGCAGCTTTATTTCGGACTCCGACCAAGAGACCCAGTACTTC. This sequence encodes CASSFISDSDQETQYF. The full variable domain, with the rest looked up from reference TRBV7-2 and TRBJ2-5, is GAGVSQSPSNKVTEKGKDVELRCDPISGHTALYWYRQSLGQGLEFLIYFQGNSAPDKSGLPSDRFSAERTGGSVSTLTIQRTQQEDSAVYLCASSFISDSDQETQYFGPGTRLLVL.

The V gene is TRBV4-1, the J gene TRBJ1-6, with 8 nucleotides matching TRBD1. Germline loops: CDR1 MGHRA, CDR2 YSYEKL. Losses at the gene ends were 1 base for V and 7 bases for J; bases not matched to a gene: 12. This CDR3 contains 18 residues. CDR3 sequence reads: CASSQGAQGAGSNSPLHF. The CDR3 nucleotides read TGCGCCAGCAGCCAAGGGGCTCAGGGGGCCGGTTCCAATTCACCCCTCCACTTT.

The chain links TRBV6-1 to TRBJ1-3; tentative D call: TRBD1 (5 bases). V lost 4 bases and J lost 1, with 11 bases in between. The CDR3 is 15 residues long. Looked up from germline, CDR1 is MNHNS and CDR2 is SASEGT. The CDR3, as DNA: TGTGCCAGCAGTGCCCAGGGTAGATCTGGAAACACCATATATTTT. Translating gives CASSAQGRSGNTIYF.

This clone appeared a few times. This rearrangement joins TRBV6-1 to TRBJ2-7; 12 bases map to TRBD2. Germline V gene lookup returns CDR1 MNHNS and CDR2 SASEGT. Losses at the gene ends were 3 bases for V and 3 bases for J; bases not matched to a gene: 6. The CDR3 extends over 16 amino acids. The CDR3 region has the DNA TGTGCCAGCAGTGACGGACTAGCGGGGAACCTCTACGAGCAGTACTTC. This encodes CASSDGLAGNLYEQYF.

The chain carries TRBV5-1 and TRBJ1-5; D perhaps matches TRBD1 (6 bases). CDR3 length: 15 amino acids. V was pared by 4 bases and J by 2 bases, with 13 bases between. CDR1 is SGHRS and CDR2 is YFSETQ in the germline V gene. The CDR3 is CASSLYAGGNQPQHF. In DNA, the CDR3 is TGCGCCAGCAGCCTCTATGCAGGGGGCAATCAGCCCCAGCATTTT.

This chain uses TRBV7-9 with TRBJ2-5; no definite D call. The J call is doubtful: the DNA matches TRBJ2-7 better. The germline gives CDR1 SEHNR, CDR2 FQNEAQ (reference sequence). The CDR3 is made up of 13 amino acids. The CDR3 loop reads CASSLDWGYEQYF. The CDR3 region has the DNA TGTGCCAGCAGCTTAGATTGGGGCTACGAGCAGTACTTC.